A selection of T cell receptor beta chains follows, all from one sample in a study of graft-versus-host responses after intestinal transplantation. Here immunoSEQ multiplex PCR was the method, and the copy in TCRdb shows in-frame clones only, minus some. Of more than 80,000 clones detected, 85% to 90% appear once; the ten largest clones hold approximately 0.35%. These TCRs' antigens remain unknown. The source was unstimulated CD4+ T cells sorted from spleen or lymph node cells, collected before intestinal transplant. These receptors came from a human donor who received an intestinal transplant. Each CDR3 is given without its conserved first and last residue. Size tells how often a clone was seen (once, few, many) or the class of an expanded clone, and some rows leave it out.

CDR3: ASSYGPSGGELF
J: TRBJ2-2
size: NA
V: TRBV28
length: 12

CDR3: ASSQRSAGKETQY
J: TRBJ2-5
size: NA
V: TRBV7-9
length: 13

CDR3: ASSYGRGPGNTIY
J: TRBJ1-3
size: NA
V: TRBV6-5
length: 13

CDR3: ASSGQLNTEAF
J: TRBJ1-1
size: NA
V: TRBV28
length: 11

CDR3: ASYPVRNNNEQF
J: TRBJ2-1
size: NA
V: TRBV27
length: 12

CDR3: ASSDGVYQPQH
J: TRBJ1-5
size: NA
V: TRBV2
length: 11

CDR3: ASSLGGSESYEQY
J: TRBJ2-7
size: once
V: TRBV7-6
length: 13

CDR3: ASSSRGGAETQY
J: TRBJ2-5
size: NA
V: TRBV5-4
length: 12

CDR3: ASSLAGALSYEQY
J: TRBJ2-7
size: NA
V: TRBV6-5
length: 13

CDR3: SVVRWGGDGYT
J: TRBJ1-2
size: NA
V: TRBV29-1
length: 11

CDR3: ASSPRDRDNSPLH
J: TRBJ1-6
size: NA
V: TRBV18
length: 13

CDR3: ASSLYRGRTNTGELF
J: TRBJ2-2
size: few
V: TRBV27
length: 15

CDR3: ASSLVYSSYEQY
J: TRBJ2-7
size: NA
V: TRBV7-8
length: 12

CDR3: ASSHAGGGQPQH
J: TRBJ1-5
size: NA
V: TRBV11-2
length: 12

CDR3: ASSLLASRANEQF
J: TRBJ2-1
size: once
V: TRBV2
length: 13

CDR3: ASSAGQGFGGGSPYEQY
J: NA
size: NA
V: TRBV27
length: 17

CDR3: ASSLLNRDSPLH
J: TRBJ1-6
size: NA
V: TRBV11-2
length: 12

CDR3: AWGTGGRETQY
J: TRBJ2-5
size: NA
V: TRBV30
length: 11

CDR3: ASSPRSEGEQY
J: TRBJ2-7
size: NA
V: TRBV18
length: 11

CDR3: ASTISGPGFLNEQF
J: TRBJ2-1
size: NA
V: TRBV27
length: 14

CDR3: AWSAFLGYT
J: TRBJ1-2
size: once
V: TRBV30
length: 9

CDR3: ASSTRVGGRGNEKLF
J: TRBJ1-4
size: few
V: TRBV28
length: 15

CDR3: ASRTSLSDTQY
J: TRBJ2-3
size: NA
V: TRBV6-1
length: 11

CDR3: ASSLMRYEQY
J: TRBJ2-7
size: NA
V: TRBV5-8
length: 10

CDR3: ALHTGGVYNEQF
J: TRBJ2-1
size: NA
V: TRBV30
length: 12

CDR3: ASSLGGRVSDTQY
J: TRBJ2-3
size: NA
V: TRBV5-1
length: 13

CDR3: ASSIGGNEKLF
J: TRBJ1-4
size: NA
V: TRBV19
length: 11

CDR3: ASSPQGLDYEQY
J: NA
size: NA
V: TRBV7-9
length: 12

CDR3: ASSYSTGWEQY
J: TRBJ2-7
size: NA
V: TRBV6-5
length: 11

CDR3: ASSFSLKDGYT
J: TRBJ1-2
size: few
V: TRBV2
length: 11

CDR3: ASSVGLAGEWLYNEQF
J: TRBJ2-1
size: NA
V: TRBV9
length: 16

CDR3: ASSLIGETGELF
J: TRBJ2-2
size: NA
V: TRBV7-3
length: 12

CDR3: AWSSGTGGMYIQY
J: TRBJ2-4
size: NA
V: TRBV30
length: 13

CDR3: ASSLEHRGTDTQY
J: TRBJ2-3
size: NA
V: TRBV5-1
length: 13

CDR3: ASSGPSGTSGEYEQY
J: TRBJ2-7
size: once
V: TRBV9
length: 15

CDR3: ASSVGAGTGELF
J: TRBJ2-2
size: NA
V: TRBV9
length: 12

CDR3: ARSLWGGRQCYEQY
J: TRBJ2-7
size: NA
V: TRBV5-3
length: 14

CDR3: ASSLVRQEGGAQY
J: TRBJ2-5
size: NA
V: TRBV7-2
length: 13

CDR3: ASSLTGALRNEKLF
J: TRBJ1-4
size: NA
V: TRBV2
length: 14

CDR3: ASSPATRTGVHNEQF
J: TRBJ2-1
size: NA
V: TRBV5-1
length: 15

CDR3: ASSLATGVMNTEAF
J: TRBJ1-1
size: once
V: TRBV5-6
length: 14

CDR3: ASSPVAGADEQF
J: TRBJ2-1
size: NA
V: TRBV5-1
length: 12

CDR3: ASSRDRVQETQY
J: TRBJ2-5
size: NA
V: TRBV18
length: 12

CDR3: ASSLSSGNTQY
J: TRBJ2-3
size: NA
V: TRBV28
length: 11

CDR3: ASSYFSGGSSYEQY
J: TRBJ2-7
size: NA
V: TRBV6-6
length: 14

CDR3: ASSLVGQGSSGYT
J: TRBJ1-2
size: NA
V: TRBV5-4
length: 13

CDR3: ASSTGQTWNSPLH
J: TRBJ1-6
size: NA
V: TRBV28
length: 13

CDR3: SGGGNEQF
J: TRBJ2-1
size: NA
V: TRBV29-1
length: 8

CDR3: ASSLSQGKGYT
J: TRBJ1-2
size: NA
V: TRBV7-8
length: 11

CDR3: SVEGAGYEQY
J: TRBJ2-7
size: NA
V: TRBV29-1
length: 10

CDR3: ASSFRQGEKDEQF
J: TRBJ2-1
size: once
V: TRBV28
length: 13

CDR3: ASSSRNSPLH
J: TRBJ1-6
size: NA
V: TRBV9
length: 10

CDR3: SGGVGTEAF
J: TRBJ1-1
size: NA
V: TRBV28
length: 9

CDR3: ASSPFAGSQETQY
J: TRBJ2-5
size: NA
V: TRBV18
length: 13